The 26 T cell receptor beta chains below come from one sample, sequenced in a study of shared T cell receptors in the human thymus. Clones were read by immunoSEQ multiplex PCR, and TCRdb kept only the in-frame ones, dropping some. The table lists approximately 760,000 clones, 80% to 90% of them singletons. The sample was also reused in another study, on human thymus T cells.

Sample: thymocytes. Every receptor here comes from a girl in the first two years of life with a congenital heart defect.

This clone was recorded once. The chain has TRBV11-3 and TRBJ1-5; the D gene is possibly TRBD1 (6 bases). Trimming shortened V by 4 bases and J by 1 base, and 17 bases separated the two germline ends. CDR1 is SGHNT, CDR2 YENEEA, per germline. The length of the CDR3 is 17 residues. CDR3 nucleotides: TGTGCCAGCAGCTCAAGGCCGCCGACAGGAAGCAATCAGCCCCAGCATTTT. It is translated as CASSSRPPTGSNQPQHF.

CDR3 residues: CAISDPTRDSTDTQYF. The CDR3 nucleotides are TGTGCCATCAGTGATCCCACTAGGGATAGCACAGATACGCAGTATTTT. This chain joins TRBV10-3 and TRBJ2-3, with a weak D call TRBD2 (5 bases). The V end was cut by 3 bases, the J end by 0 bases, with 13 bases between. Germline V gene data show CDR1 as ENHRY and CDR2 as SYGVKD. There are 16 residues in the CDR3.

The chain combines TRBV30 with TRBJ2-3; maybe TRBD1 (6 bases). The germline gives CDR1 GTSNPN, CDR2 SVGIG (reference sequence). CDR3 length: 15 amino acids. V shed 5 bases and J shed 0 bases, with 15 bases lying between them. The CDR3 bases are TGTGCCTGGGGTGGGACAATCACTAGCACAGATACGCAGTATTTT. It yields the protein CAWGGTITSTDTQYF.

The chain has TRBV18 and TRBJ1-2; a weak D match, TRBD1 (6 bases). The CDR3 consists of 14 residues. V was trimmed by 2 bases and J by 5 bases, leaving 12 bases between them. The V gene's germline CDR1 is KGHSH and CDR2 LQKENI. The CDR3 region is CASSPYTGPYGYTF. In DNA, the CDR3 is TGTGCCAGCTCACCATATACAGGGCCATATGGCTACACCTTC.

The chain employs TRBV4-3 and TRBJ2-3, with 8 nucleotides matching TRBD1. CDR1 and CDR2 (germline): LGHNA, YSLEER. The CDR3 is 19 amino acids. V trimming: 1 base; J trimming: 2 bases; junction bases outside the gene matches: 14. CDR3 nucleotides: TGCGCCAGCAGCCAAGGGACCCCCACACAGGGGGTGTTCACAGATACGCAGTATTTT. Protein: CASSQGTPTQGVFTDTQYF.

This chain joins TRBV7-2 and TRBJ1-6; D call uncertain. Germline V gene sequence: CDR1 SGHTA, CDR2 FQGNSA. The ends were cut back, 6 bases at V and 0 bases at J, with 9 bases in the middle. The CDR3 totals 15 residues. The DNA of the CDR3 is TGTGCCAGCAGTCAGGATAGCTCCTATAATTCACCCCTCCACTTT. Residues: CASSQDSSYNSPLHF. The full variable domain, completed using reference TRBV7-2 and TRBJ1-6, is GAGVSQSPSNKVTEKGKDVELRCDPISGHTALYWYRQSLGQGLEFLIYFQGNSAPDKSGLPSDRFSAERTGGSVSTLTIQRTQQEDSAVYLCASSQDSSYNSPLHFGNGTRLTVT.

The rearrangement links TRBV27 to TRBJ1-1; 10 bases are shared with TRBD1. Looked up from germline, CDR1 is MNHEY and CDR2 is SMNVEV (reference sequence). This CDR3 spans 14 amino acids. The V segment lost 2 bases and the J segment 5 bases; nucleotides outside the gene matches: 2. CDR3 sequence reads: CASSLRDRGTEAFF. The CDR3 region has the DNA TGTGCCAGCAGTTTAAGGGACAGGGGTACTGAAGCTTTCTTT.

The chain carries TRBV27 and TRBJ1-5; D uncertain. Germline V gene data show CDR1 as MNHEY and CDR2 as SMNVEV (reference sequence). V was shortened by 2 bases and J by 7 bases, with 12 bases between the two germline ends. This CDR3 contains 14 residues. CDR3 in amino acids: CASSLKLGRQPQHF. CDR3 DNA: TGTGCCAGCAGTTTAAAGCTCGGGAGGCAGCCCCAGCATTTT.

The chain combines TRBV2 with TRBJ1-3; 9 bases line up with TRBD1. Looked up from germline, CDR1 is SNHLY and CDR2 is FYNNEI. This CDR3 is built from 17 residues. After removal of 9 bases from V and 0 bases from J, the junction contained 12 bases not matched to a gene. The CDR3 DNA reads as TGTGCCAGTCTCGGACAGGGGCCTTACTTCTCTGGAAACACCATATATTTT. It encodes CASLGQGPYFSGNTIYF.

The rearrangement uses TRBV7-2 and TRBJ2-3; D possibly corresponds to TRBD1 (6 bases). Germline V gene lookup returns CDR1 SGHTA and CDR2 FQGNSA. CDR3 length equals 15 residues. V was shortened by 8 bases and J by 5 bases, with 20 bases between the two germline ends. The CDR3 DNA reads TGTGCCAGCTGCAAATGGGACAAACTAGGAGATACGCAGTATTTT. Amino acids: CASCKWDKLGDTQYF. The complete variable domain, with remaining parts taken from reference TRBV7-2 and TRBJ2-3, reads GAGVSQSPSNKVTEKGKDVELRCDPISGHTALYWYRQSLGQGLEFLIYFQGNSAPDKSGLPSDRFSAERTGGSVSTLTIQRTQQEDSAVYLCASCKWDKLGDTQYFGPGTRLTVL.

The V call is TRBV15, the J call TRBJ2-3; perhaps TRBD1 as D (6 bases). The germline gives CDR1 LNHNV, CDR2 YYDKDF (reference sequence). V lost 2 bases and J lost 3, with 18 bases in between. The CDR3 totals 17 residues. The CDR3: CATSRTKRQDQTDTQYF. CDR3 bases: TGTGCCACCAGCAGAACCAAAAGACAGGACCAAACAGATACGCAGTATTTT. The variable domain in full, completed from reference TRBV15 and TRBJ2-3, reads DAMVIQNPRYQVTQFGKPVTLSCSQTLNHNVMYWYQQKSSQAPKLLFHYYDKDFNNEADTPDNFQSRRPNTSFCFLDIRSPGLGDTAMYLCATSRTKRQDQTDTQYFGPGTRLTVL.

The chain joins TRBV29-1 to TRBJ1-2; tentatively, D is TRBD1 (6 bases). In germline, CDR1 is SQVTM, CDR2 ANQGSEA. V was shortened by 2 bases and J by 6 bases, with 13 bases between the two germline ends. The CDR3 runs 13 residues. The CDR3 sequence: CSVERGSGDGYTF. The CDR3, as DNA: TGCAGCGTTGAAAGGGGGTCAGGAGATGGCTACACCTTC.

The chain employs TRBV11-2 and TRBJ2-5, with 8 bases matching TRBD1. J was trimmed by 4 bases and V by 5 bases; bases with no gene match: 6. This CDR3 is built from 14 residues. CDR1 and CDR2 (germline): SGHAT, FQNNGV. The CDR3 spells CASSRTGTGETQYF. CDR3 DNA: TGTGCCAGCAGCCGGACCGGGACAGGAGAGACCCAGTACTTC.

The chain couples TRBV9 to TRBJ1-2; D is ambiguous. Germline CDR1 and CDR2: SGDLS and YYNGEE. The CDR3 has 15 amino acids. V shed 4 bases and J shed 8 bases, with 21 bases lying between them. DNA for the CDR3: TGTGCCAGCAGCCCTACACCGGGGTCTCCGGGGGGCTACACCTTC. Its translation: CASSPTPGSPGGYTF.

The chain couples TRBV6-1 to TRBJ1-2, with D possibly being TRBD1 (5 bases). V shed 2 bases and J shed 5 bases, with 18 bases lying between them. CDR1 is MNHNS and CDR2 is SASEGT in the germline V gene. The CDR3 is made up of 16 amino acids. CDR3 DNA sequence: TGTGCCAGCAGTGAAAGGACAACCCGACCCTTTTATGGCTACACCTTC. Translating gives CASSERTTRPFYGYTF.

The chain couples TRBV14 to TRBJ2-1; 10 nucleotides match TRBD2. The trim removed 1 base at V and 2 bases at J, leaving 5 bases unmatched. The CDR3 covers 17 residues. CDR1 SGHDN and CDR2 FVKESK come from the germline V gene. DNA of the CDR3: TGTGCCAGCAGCCAAGTAGCTAGCGGGGGAACCTACAATGAGCAGTTCTTC. It is translated as CASSQVASGGTYNEQFF. Combining the CDR3 with reference TRBV14 and TRBJ2-1 gives the whole variable domain EAGVTQFPSHSVIEKGQTVTLRCDPISGHDNLYWYRRVMGKEIKFLLHFVKESKQDESGMPNNRFLAERTGGTYSTLKVQPAELEDSGVYFCASSQVASGGTYNEQFFGPGTRLTVL.

V usage is TRBV28 and J usage is TRBJ2-1, with TRBD1 matching over 9 bases. CDR3 length: 15 amino acids. The germline gives CDR1 MDHEN, CDR2 SYDVKM. Trimming cost V 7 bases and J 0 bases; bases outside gene matches: 4. The CDR3 DNA reads as TGTGCCAGCACTACGGACAGGGGCTCCTACAATGAGCAGTTCTTC. Protein sequence: CASTTDRGSYNEQFF.

The chain recombines TRBV9 with TRBJ1-6; D gene ambiguous. This CDR3 is 16 amino acids long. The germline CDR1 and CDR2 sequences are SGDLS and YYNGEE. V lost 6 bases to trimming and J lost 0 bases, with 13 bases between them. The CDR3 region is CASTTYLYSYNSPLHF. The CDR3, as DNA: TGTGCCAGCACCACATATCTGTACTCCTATAATTCACCCCTCCACTTT.

The chain links TRBV11-2 to TRBJ2-7; unclear D gene. Germline V gene data show CDR1 as SGHAT and CDR2 as FQNNGV. The CDR3 length is 14 residues. Trimming cost V 1 base and J 0 bases, with 7 bases left between them. Here the CDR3 reads CASSLAPGSYEQYF. CDR3 in DNA: TGTGCCAGCAGCTTAGCCCCAGGCTCCTACGAGCAGTACTTC.

The genes are TRBV9 and TRBJ2-2; 10 positions match TRBD2. Germline-derived CDR1 and CDR2 are SGDLS and YYNGEE. The CDR3 covers 17 residues. Trimming took 0 bases from V and 6 from J; bases not matched to a gene: 8. This CDR3 reads CASSVGALSGGAGELFF. The CDR3 nucleotides are TGTGCCAGCAGCGTAGGGGCCCTAAGCGGGGGGGCCGGGGAGCTGTTTTTT.

The chain carries TRBV7-8 and TRBJ2-2, with D maybe TRBD2 (7 bases). Trimming took off 2 bases at V and 4 bases at J, with 17 bases between the two ends. This CDR3 has 17 residues. From germline, CDR1 is SGHVS and CDR2 FQNEAQ. The CDR3 protein is CASSLHPDGGPTGELFF. For the CDR3, the DNA is TGTGCCAGCAGCTTACATCCCGACGGGGGGCCCACCGGGGAGCTGTTTTTT. Full variable domain (outside the CDR3, taken from reference TRBV7-8 and TRBJ2-2): GAGVSQSPRYKVAKRGQDVALRCDPISGHVSLFWYQQALGQGPEFLTYFQNEAQLDKSGLPSDRFFAERPEGSVSTLKIQRTQQEDSAVYLCASSLHPDGGPTGELFFGEGSRLTVL.

CDR3 protein: CASSGGHFKEAFF. DNA of the CDR3: TGTGCCAGTAGTGGGGGACACTTCAAGGAAGCTTTCTTT. This chain connects TRBV19 to TRBJ1-1; weak D call: TRBD1 (6 bases). The CDR3 runs to 13 residues. Trimming shortened V by 5 bases and J by 8 bases, and 15 bases separated the two germline ends. Germline V gene lookup returns CDR1 LNHDA and CDR2 SQIVND (reference sequence).

V and J are TRBV7-3 and TRBJ1-1; 8 bases are shared with TRBD1. After removal of 5 bases from V and 4 bases from J, the junction contained 9 bases not matched to a gene. Per germline, CDR1 SGHTA and CDR2 FQGTGA. The CDR3 is 15 amino acids. The CDR3 is CASSLGQGGGTEAFF. In nucleotides, the CDR3 is TGTGCCAGCAGCCTAGGACAGGGAGGAGGCACTGAAGCTTTCTTT.

The table lists this clone with a few counts. The chain has TRBV6-1 and TRBJ1-6; TRBD1 agrees at 9 bases. After removal of 2 bases from V and 9 bases from J, the junction contained 20 bases not matched to a gene. This CDR3 is 20 amino acids long. CDR1 MNHNS and CDR2 SASEGT come from the germline V gene. For the CDR3, the DNA is TGTGCCAGCAGTGAAACCCGGGGGTTTTATTCCGGGACAGGGATTTCACCCCTCCACTTT. It is translated as CASSETRGFYSGTGISPLHF.

This chain uses TRBV5-1 with TRBJ1-2, with 8 bases matching TRBD1. This CDR3 is built from 14 residues. Trimming removed 2 bases from V and 4 bases from J; junction bases left unmatched: 4. The germline CDR1 and CDR2 sequences are SGHRS and YFSETQ. CDR3 sequence: CASSFGQGAYGYTF. The CDR3 bases are TGCGCCAGCAGCTTCGGGCAGGGGGCCTATGGCTACACCTTC.

The genes are TRBV6-6 and TRBJ2-7; possible D gene TRBD2, 7 bases. Trimming removed 2 bases at V and 0 bases at J, with 11 bases between. Per germline, CDR1 MNHNY and CDR2 SVGAGI (reference sequence). The CDR3 covers 15 residues. The CDR3 sequence is CASSYIAGASYEQYF. The CDR3 region has the DNA TGTGCCAGCAGTTACATCGCGGGGGCCTCCTACGAGCAGTACTTC.